These 21 T cell receptor beta chains originate from one sample sequenced in a study of early T cells in non-severe SARS-CoV-2 infection. A single record per CDR3 protein comes from TCRdb applying MiXCR to the 5' RACE reads. The sample carries about 82,000 distinct CDR3 sequences, less than 15% recorded once. The source material was whole blood. The receptors originated from an adult who was a healthcare worker with PCR-confirmed SARS-CoV-2 infection or an uninfected control (not recorded which).

The chain links TRBV28 to TRBJ2-1; possibly TRBD1 for D (5 bases). Trimming shortened V by 5 bases and J by 4 bases, and 15 bases separated the two germline ends. CDR1 MDHEN and CDR2 SYDVKM come from the germline V gene. The length of the CDR3 is 15 residues. Here the CDR3 DNA reads TGTGCCAGCAGTCCCTACAGGTCCTTATACAATGAGCAGTTCTTC. Its translation is CASSPYRSLYNEQFF.

Many counts were recorded for this clonotype. The V gene is TRBV5-1, the J gene TRBJ2-7; D might be TRBD1 (6 bases). The CDR3 is 14 residues long. Germline V CDR1 and CDR2: SGHRS, YFSETQ. The ends were cut back, 2 bases at V and 5 bases at J, with 14 bases in the middle. DNA for the CDR3: TGCGCCAGCAGCTTAAGGATCCCAGGGGACGAGCAGTACTTC. The encoded protein is CASSLRIPGDEQYF.

This clonotype was detected a few times. The chain carries TRBV11-3 and TRBJ1-1; a weak D match, TRBD1 (5 bases). Deletions cut 1 base from V and 2 bases from J, with 8 bases between. CDR1 SGHNT and CDR2 YENEEA come from the germline V gene. CDR3 length: 14 residues. CDR3 coding DNA: TGTGCCAGCAGCTTAGGGGGGTCAAACACTGAAGCTTTCTTT. Its translation: CASSLGGSNTEAFF.

CDR3 DNA: TGTGCCAGCAGCTTTCGAACAGGGGTTTGGCAGTTCTTC. It codes for CASSFRTGVWQFF. The chain is built from TRBV11-2 and TRBJ2-1; TRBD1 matches 7 bases. With 3 bases clipped from V and 12 bases from J, the junction kept 8 bases outside the gene matches. Germline V gene lookup returns CDR1 SGHAT and CDR2 FQNNGV. This CDR3 spans 13 amino acids.

At least ten counts were recorded for this clonotype. This sequence joins TRBV11-2 and TRBJ1-5, with TRBD1 matching 10 bases. This CDR3 region has 19 residues. CDR1 SGHAT and CDR2 FQNNGV come from the germline V gene. V was clipped by 1 base and J by 1 base; unmatched bases: 10. CDR3 DNA: TGTGCCAGCAGCTTAGGACCTCGACAGGGGGCGGGGAGCAATCAGCCCCAGCATTTT. Translation: CASSLGPRQGAGSNQPQHF.

This clonotype occurred a few times. The gene calls are TRBV27 and TRBJ1-1; D is perhaps TRBD1 (6 bases). V was shortened by 2 bases and J by 7 bases, with 20 bases between the two germline ends. This CDR3 has 16 residues. Germline CDR1 MNHEY, CDR2 SMNVEV (reference sequence). The CDR3 DNA sequence: TGTGCCAGCAGTTTACGGGCCCCAGGGGTGGCGGATGAAGCTTTCTTT. It translates to CASSLRAPGVADEAFF.

This clonotype has at least ten counts. V usage is TRBV7-9 and J usage is TRBJ1-6, with D unclear. The CDR3 contains 13 residues. Trimming stripped 5 bases from V and 8 bases from J, with 10 bases between. CDR1 is SEHNR and CDR2 is FQNEAQ in the germline V gene (reference sequence). This CDR3 is CASSLSADSPLHF. CDR3 DNA: TGTGCCAGCAGCCTGTCGGCGGATTCACCCCTCCACTTT.

This clonotype was observed at least ten times. The rearrangement links TRBV12-3 or TRBV12-4 to TRBJ1-2, with a possible D match to TRBD1 (6 bases). Trimming left V 3 bases short and J 8 bases short, with 13 bases between. This CDR3 region has 13 residues. As DNA, the CDR3 is TGTGCCAGCAGTTTTTCAGGGGATCGGGGCTACACCTTC. As protein: CASSFSGDRGYTF.

A few counts support this clonotype. The chain uses TRBV7-7 and TRBJ2-7; TRBD1 agrees at 9 bases. The CDR3 totals 15 residues. Germline V lookup: CDR1 SSHAT, CDR2 FNYEAQ (reference sequence). V lost 5 bases and J lost 3; bases outside the gene matches: 8. The CDR3 protein is CASSGGTGPLYEQYF. CDR3 bases: TGTGCCAGCAGCGGAGGGACAGGGCCTCTCTACGAGCAGTACTTC.

In this sample, this clonotype turned up many times. This chain uses TRBV20-1 with TRBJ1-2; TRBD1 agrees at 7 bases. The CDR3 covers 13 residues. V lost 0 bases to trimming and J lost 8 bases; unmatched junction nucleotides: 6. Germline assignment: CDR1 DFQATT and CDR2 SNEGSKA (reference sequence). CDR3 DNA sequence: TGCAGTGCTAGAGATCCAGGGGGGAGAGGCTACACCTTC. Its translation: CSARDPGGRGYTF.

In its sample, this clonotype was seen a few times. The chain employs TRBV2 and TRBJ2-5, with 8 bases that match TRBD1. Germline assignment: CDR1 SNHLY and CDR2 FYNNEI. The V segment lost 5 bases and the J segment 5 bases; nucleotides outside the gene matches: 10. The CDR3 covers 15 residues. Here the CDR3 DNA reads TGTGCCAGCAGTCCGGACAGGGTGGGCATCGAGACCCAGTACTTC. Its protein is CASSPDRVGIETQYF.

This clonotype was recorded once. This sequence may be a read error, since a much larger clone differs from it by one base. V gene TRBV27 combines with J gene TRBJ2-7, with D hard to call. Germline V gene lookup returns CDR1 MNHEY and CDR2 SMNVEV (reference sequence). This CDR3 has 14 residues. The CDR3, as DNA: TGTGCCAGCAGTTTATCTGGTGGGTACTACGAGCAGAACTTC. Protein sequence: CASSLSGGYYEQNF.

This clonotype was counted only a few times. This sequence joins TRBV20-1 and TRBJ2-7; D ambiguous. The ends were cut back, 2 bases at V and 8 bases at J, with 10 bases in the middle. The V gene's germline CDR1 is DFQATT and CDR2 SNEGSKA (reference sequence). CDR3 length: 11 amino acids. The CDR3 DNA follows: TGCAGTGCTAGAAGGTACGACCAGCAGTACTTC. It translates to CSARRYDQQYF.

This clonotype was seen repeatedly, ten times or more. The chain links TRBV7-6 to TRBJ2-5; the D is unclear. This CDR3 region has 13 residues. V shed 5 bases and J shed 2 bases, with 9 bases lying between them. Germline CDR1 and CDR2: SGHVS and FNYEAQ. The CDR3 DNA is TGTGCCAGCAGCCCAACATATCAAGAGACCCAGTACTTC. Translating gives CASSPTYQETQYF.

V usage is TRBV29-1 and J usage is TRBJ2-5, with TRBD2 as a possible D gene (5 bases). Germline CDR1 SQVTM, CDR2 ANQGSEA. The V gene lost 6 bases and the J gene lost 1 base, with 15 bases spanning the gap. This CDR3 has 14 amino acids. For the CDR3, the DNA is TGCAGCGTACCCGGGATACTGACCCAAGAGACCCAGTACTTC. It is translated as CSVPGILTQETQYF.

This chain uses TRBV4-1 with TRBJ2-1; D may match TRBD1 or TRBD2 (5 bases each). The CDR3 sequence is 17 residues long. Germline CDR1 and CDR2: MGHRA and YSYEKL. Trimming took 0 bases from V and 9 from J, leaving 21 bases between them. This CDR3 is CASSQEWAGTTGTEQFF. The DNA of the CDR3 is TGCGCCAGCAGCCAAGAGTGGGCCGGGACGACCGGAACTGAGCAGTTCTTC.

Only a few counts were recorded for this clonotype. The chain couples TRBV4-1 to TRBJ1-1, with a tentative D call TRBD1 (6 bases). The CDR3 is made up of 14 amino acids. Germline lookup yields CDR1 MGHRA and CDR2 YSYEKL. V was clipped by 2 bases and J by 1 base, with 8 bases between them. In DNA, the CDR3 is TGCGCCAGCAGCCAACCGACAGGGAACACTGAAGCTTTCTTT. This sequence encodes CASSQPTGNTEAFF.

In DNA, the CDR3 is TGCAGCGTTGACAGGGATAACACCGGGGAGCTGTTTTTT. It specifies CSVDRDNTGELFF. This chain links TRBV29-1 with TRBJ2-2; tentative D call: TRBD1 (5 bases). Germline V gene sequence: CDR1 SQVTM, CDR2 ANQGSEA. The CDR3 runs 13 residues. V lost 3 bases, J lost 2 bases, and 7 bases lay in between.

V usage is TRBV11-1 and J usage is TRBJ1-1; D remains unclear. CDR1 and CDR2 from the germline V gene are SGHAT and FQDESV (reference sequence). This CDR3 region has 12 residues. The V end lost 3 bases, the J end lost 0 bases, and 2 bases lay between the germline ends. The CDR3: CASSFMNTEAFF. The CDR3 region has the DNA TGTGCCAGCAGCTTTATGAACACTGAAGCTTTCTTT.

At least ten counts were recorded for this clonotype. The chain couples TRBV21-1 to TRBJ2-7; the DNA was not compared with TRBD2, the D call given in the table. TRBV21-1 is a recognized pseudogene. The CDR3 sequence is 16 residues long. The CDR3 loop reads CASSKGSVLRGYEQYF. DNA for the CDR3: TGTGCCAGCAGCAAAGGCTCGGTCCTCCGTGGGTACGAGCAGTACTTC.

Ten or more counts support this clonotype. This chain joins TRBV18 and TRBJ1-5; D unclear. Trimming left V 3 bases short and J 4 bases short, with 7 bases between. The CDR3 runs 13 residues. Germline-derived CDR1 and CDR2 are KGHSH and LQKENI. The CDR3 DNA reads as TGTGCCAGCTCACCCTCCCGTAATCAGCCCCAGCATTTT. Its translation is CASSPSRNQPQHF.